A single sample is the source of the 32 T cell receptor beta chains below, sequenced in a study of patients and donors after allogeneic stem cell transplantation. TCRdb used MiXCR to reprocess the RT-PCR reads, holding one entry per CDR3 protein. This repertoire shows about 960,000 distinct CDR3 sequences, roughly 17% found once; its top ten account for around 6%. The sample was blood, either unsorted or a sorted T cell fraction (not recorded which). The receptors shown here come from a human donor who was either an allogeneic HSCT recipient or a stem cell or donor lymphocyte infusion donor (not recorded which). It is not recorded whose cells these are; they may come from a transplant donor.

The gene calls are TRBV2 and TRBJ1-4; no definite D call. The CDR3 spans 14 residues. The V gene's germline CDR1 is SNHLY and CDR2 FYNNEI. The V end was cut by 4 bases, the J end by 8 bases, with 14 bases between. The CDR3 DNA reads TGTGCCAGCAGTGGTACTCGAGCGGGGGAAAAACTGTTTTTT. Residues: CASSGTRAGEKLFF.

This clonotype occurred many times. CDR3 DNA sequence: TGTGCCAGCGGAGAGAGACAGACCTACTATGGCTACACCTTC. Its protein is CASGERQTYYGYTF. This chain connects TRBV12-3 or TRBV12-4 to TRBJ1-2, with D perhaps matching TRBD1 (5 bases). This CDR3 is built from 14 residues. V lost 8 bases and J lost 3, with 16 bases in between.

The chain is built from TRBV19 and TRBJ1-5, with D possibly matching TRBD1 (6 bases). Germline V gene lookup returns CDR1 LNHDA and CDR2 SQIVND (reference sequence). CDR3 length equals 16 residues. Trimming stripped 6 bases from V and 2 bases from J, with 17 bases between. The CDR3 protein is CASRPEGGLGNQPQHF. The CDR3 DNA reads TGTGCCAGTAGGCCAGAAGGGGGGCTAGGCAATCAGCCCCAGCATTTT.

A few counts support this clonotype. The chain has TRBV2 and TRBJ1-1; 9 bases line up with TRBD1. Germline V gives CDR1 SNHLY, CDR2 FYNNEI. Germline trimming cut 7 bases from V and 0 bases from J; bases unmatched to any gene: 6. This CDR3 is built from 15 residues. In DNA, the CDR3 is TGTGCCAGCAAGGGACAGGGAGTCATGAACACTGAAGCTTTCTTT. It codes for CASKGQGVMNTEAFF.

This clonotype was seen only a few times. The chain joins TRBV5-1 to TRBJ2-1; no clear D. Germline CDR1 and CDR2: SGHRS and YFSETQ. The ends were cut back, 4 bases at V and 6 bases at J, with 8 bases in the middle. The CDR3 length is 12 residues. The CDR3 region is CASSPPSNEQFF. DNA for the CDR3: TGCGCCAGCAGCCCTCCTTCCAATGAGCAGTTCTTC.

A few counts support this clonotype. The chain has TRBV6-1 and TRBJ2-5; 7 positions agree with TRBD2. CDR3 length equals 13 residues. J gave up 3 bases and V 6 bases, and 4 bases lay outside the gene matches. Germline lookup yields CDR1 MNHNS and CDR2 SASEGT. The CDR3 sequence is CASRASGKETQYF. Here the CDR3 DNA reads TGTGCCAGCAGGGCTAGCGGCAAAGAGACCCAGTACTTC.

This clonotype was counted only a few times. J is TRBJ2-1 and V is TRBV12-5, with unresolved D. V was trimmed by 4 bases and J by 5 bases, leaving 3 bases between them. The CDR3 totals 11 residues. Germline-derived CDR1 and CDR2 are LGHNT and FRNRAP. The CDR3 protein is CASGYNNEQFF. For the CDR3, the DNA is TGTGCTAGTGGTTATAACAATGAGCAGTTCTTC.

The gene calls are TRBV7-9 and TRBJ2-7, with a tentative D call TRBD2 (5 bases). Deletions cut 2 bases from V and 3 bases from J, with 14 bases between. Per the germline V gene, CDR1 is SEHNR and CDR2 is FQNEAQ (reference sequence). CDR3 length: 15 amino acids. The CDR3 bases are TGTGCCAGCAGCTTACTTGGAAGCGGCCACTACGAGCAGTACTTC. Translated: CASSLLGSGHYEQYF.

The chain combines TRBV24-1 with TRBJ1-3; D remains unclear. This CDR3 is built from 13 residues. Trimming shortened V by 0 bases and J by 5 bases, and 4 bases separated the two germline ends. Germline V gene data show CDR1 as KGHDR and CDR2 as SFDVKD. This CDR3 reads CATSDLGRNTIYF. In DNA, the CDR3 is TGTGCCACCAGTGATTTGGGAAGAAACACCATATATTTT.

This clonotype was detected ten times or more. The V gene is TRBV5-1, the J gene TRBJ1-5; the D gene is possibly TRBD1 (5 bases). V lost 0 bases to trimming and J lost 2 bases, with 12 bases between them. Germline CDR1 is SGHRS and CDR2 is YFSETQ. The CDR3 consists of 16 residues. CDR3 amino acids: CASSLGLGDRNQPQHF. The DNA of the CDR3 is TGCGCCAGCAGCTTGGGACTAGGGGATCGCAATCAGCCCCAGCATTTT.

The sample holds a few counts of this clonotype. The rearrangement joins TRBV7-8 to TRBJ2-3; no clear D gene. Germline V gene data show CDR1 as SGHVS and CDR2 as FQNEAQ. There are 14 residues in the CDR3. V lost 5 bases, J lost 4 bases, and 13 bases lay in between. Here the CDR3 DNA reads TGTGCCAGCAGCCCACTTGGACGGTCAGATACGCAGTATTTT. Its translation is CASSPLGRSDTQYF.

This clonotype was found many times. The chain has TRBV3-1 and TRBJ1-1; D gene ambiguous. This CDR3 is 16 amino acids long. Trimming took 6 bases from V and 3 from J, leaving 20 bases between them. CDR1 LGHDT and CDR2 YNNKEL come from the germline V gene (reference sequence). The CDR3 loop is CASSPILPGGDTEAFF. The CDR3 DNA follows: TGTGCCAGCAGTCCAATCCTACCGGGCGGGGACACTGAAGCTTTCTTT. Full variable domain (missing parts from reference TRBV3-1 and TRBJ1-1): DTAVSQTPKYLVTQMGNDKSIKCEQNLGHDTMYWYKQDSKKFLKIMFSYNNKELIINETVPNRFSPKSPDKAHLNLHINSLELGDSAVYFCASSPILPGGDTEAFFGQGTRLTVV.

This clonotype was detected a few times. The chain joins TRBV9 to TRBJ2-3; 7 bases match TRBD2. J was trimmed by 1 base and V by 8 bases; bases with no gene match: 13. The germline CDR1 and CDR2 sequences are SGDLS and YYNGEE. This CDR3 has 16 amino acids. The CDR3 is CASTPLAGEGTDTQYF. The CDR3, as DNA: TGTGCCAGTACCCCTCTGGCGGGAGAGGGCACAGATACGCAGTATTTT.

This clonotype was seen a few times. The V gene is TRBV5-1, the J gene TRBJ2-5; D uncertain. The V end was cut by 4 bases, the J end by 5 bases, with 15 bases between. The CDR3 consists of 14 residues. CDR1 and CDR2 (germline): SGHRS, YFSETQ. The CDR3 bases are TGCGCCAGCAGCCTGGAGAAGCCTAGGGAGACCCAGTACTTC. Encoded protein: CASSLEKPRETQYF.

This clonotype was seen a few times. The J gene is TRBJ2-6, the V gene TRBV24-1, with TRBD1 matching 10 bases. The V gene's germline CDR1 is KGHDR and CDR2 SFDVKD. The CDR3 consists of 17 residues. The ends lost 1 base at V and 2 bases at J; junction bases unmatched: 1. In nucleotides, the CDR3 is TGTGCCACCAGTGATTTTGGACAGGGGGCTGGGGCCAACGTCCTGACTTTC. Its protein product is CATSDFGQGAGANVLTF.

The V call is TRBV3-1, the J call TRBJ1-4, with 9 bases matching TRBD1. CDR3 length: 18 amino acids. Germline V gives CDR1 LGHDT, CDR2 YNNKEL (reference sequence). V lost 6 bases, J lost 3 bases, and 14 bases stayed unmatched. As DNA, the CDR3 is TGTGCCAGCAGGAAAACGGGACAGGGTCCTCGCGCTAATGAAAAACTGTTTTTT. It specifies CASRKTGQGPRANEKLFF.

The chain carries TRBV3-1 and TRBJ2-1; 15 bases match TRBD2. The CDR3 totals 15 residues. Germline V CDR1 and CDR2: LGHDT, YNNKEL (reference sequence). Trimming removed 7 bases from V and 6 bases from J; junction bases left unmatched: 4. DNA for the CDR3: TGTGCCAGCACTCCGGGACTAGCGGGAGGCAATGAGCAGTTCTTC. Translating it yields CASTPGLAGGNEQFF.

This clonotype was observed a handful of times. The genes are TRBV20-1 and TRBJ1-3; no clear D gene. V was cut by 5 bases and J by 1 base, with 9 bases left in between. The CDR3 is 13 amino acids. Looked up from germline, CDR1 is DFQATT and CDR2 is SNEGSKA (reference sequence). The CDR3 sequence: CSAQAVSGNTIYF. As DNA, the CDR3 is TGCAGTGCTCAAGCTGTTTCTGGAAACACCATATATTTT.

This clonotype has ten or more counts. This chain links TRBV5-1 with TRBJ1-4; D is uncertain. The CDR3 sequence is 12 residues long. The V end lost 6 bases, the J end lost 8 bases, and 11 bases lay between the germline ends. From germline, CDR1 is SGHRS and CDR2 YFSETQ. CDR3 protein: CASIFLGEKLFF. CDR3 nucleotide sequence: TGCGCCAGCATTTTTCTGGGGGAAAAACTGTTTTTT.

This clonotype was found a few times. The chain uses TRBV6-2 or TRBV6-3 and TRBJ2-5, with D possibly matching TRBD2 (6 bases). Germline V gene data show CDR1 as MNHEY and CDR2 as SVGEGT. The length of the CDR3 is 15 residues. Trimming shortened V by 4 bases and J by 5 bases, and 17 bases separated the two germline ends. CDR3 loop: CASSSMKGAGETQYF. In DNA form, the CDR3 reads TGTGCCAGCAGTTCTATGAAAGGGGCGGGGGAGACCCAGTACTTC.

This clonotype has ten or more counts. For the CDR3, the DNA is TGTGCCAGCAGCTTATCTAGCGGGAGCACCGGGGAGCTGTTTTTT. Protein sequence: CASSLSSGSTGELFF. The rearrangement joins TRBV7-9 to TRBJ2-2; TRBD2 aligns across 10 bases. CDR1 is SEHNR, CDR2 FQNEAQ, per germline (reference sequence). V was clipped by 2 bases and J by 4 bases; unmatched bases: 1. The CDR3 is 15 amino acids.

The V gene is TRBV12-3 or TRBV12-4, the J gene TRBJ2-6; 11 positions match TRBD1. The trim removed 5 bases at V and 1 base at J, leaving 7 bases unmatched. The CDR3 has 18 residues. The CDR3 nucleotides are TGTGCCAGCAGTCGGGACAGGGGGAGTCGTTCTGGGGCCAACGTCCTGACTTTC. It translates to CASSRDRGSRSGANVLTF.

This clonotype came up many times. The chain combines TRBV12-3 or TRBV12-4 with TRBJ2-1; D is uncertain. CDR3 size: 13 residues. The V gene lost 6 bases and the J gene lost 10 bases, with 16 bases spanning the gap. CDR3 protein: CASRHYDPGEQFF. CDR3 bases: TGTGCCAGCAGACACTATGACCCTGGGGAGCAGTTCTTC.

The table lists this clonotype with a few counts. This chain links TRBV5-1 with TRBJ1-1; 9 bases map to TRBD1. CDR1 is SGHRS and CDR2 is YFSETQ in the germline V gene. V dropped 0 bases and J dropped 0; count of bases not matched to a gene: 6. This CDR3 spans 17 amino acids. This CDR3 reads CASSLVGTGWVNTEAFF. The CDR3 DNA reads as TGCGCCAGCAGCTTGGTTGGGACAGGGTGGGTGAACACTGAAGCTTTCTTT.

The chain recombines TRBV11-1 with TRBJ2-3; TRBD2 agrees at 14 bases. CDR1 is SGHAT, CDR2 FQDESV, per germline (reference sequence). The CDR3 is made up of 19 amino acids. V was clipped by 6 bases and J by 3 bases; unmatched bases: 14. This chain's CDR3 is CASRSHLGLAGGYTDTQYF. The CDR3 DNA is TGTGCCAGCAGATCCCACCTCGGACTAGCGGGGGGTTATACAGATACGCAGTATTTT.

This clonotype was observed a few times. The chain uses TRBV29-1 and TRBJ1-1, with no clear D. This CDR3 spans 13 amino acids. V gave up 8 bases and J gave up 4 bases, with 17 bases separating them. Germline V gene lookup returns CDR1 SQVTM and CDR2 ANQGSEA. DNA of the CDR3: TGCAGCTCCGGACCGTCCTATAGCACTGAAGCTTTCTTT. The encoded protein is CSSGPSYSTEAFF.

This chain uses TRBV20-1 with TRBJ1-2; no clear D gene. The V gene's germline CDR1 is DFQATT and CDR2 SNEGSKA (reference sequence). The CDR3 consists of 13 residues. V lost 6 bases and J lost 3, with 14 bases in between. CDR3 amino acids: CSATPEDYYGYTF. CDR3 DNA: TGCAGTGCCACCCCTGAGGACTACTATGGCTACACCTTC.

The rearrangement links TRBV18 to TRBJ1-6; D remains unclear. V was pared by 0 bases and J by 4 bases, with 13 bases between. CDR3 length equals 17 residues. Germline V lookup: CDR1 KGHSH, CDR2 LQKENI. CDR3 sequence: CASSPPALPIYNSPLHF. In nucleotides, the CDR3 is TGTGCCAGCTCACCACCAGCACTCCCGATTTATAATTCACCCCTCCACTTT.

The chain couples TRBV9 to TRBJ2-7, with D maybe TRBD2 (5 bases). V was pared by 0 bases and J by 4 bases, with 14 bases between. This CDR3 contains 15 residues. Germline V gene data show CDR1 as SGDLS and CDR2 as YYNGEE. The CDR3 spells CASSVGDGGSYEQYF. The CDR3 coding sequence is TGTGCCAGCAGCGTAGGGGATGGAGGATCTTACGAGCAGTACTTC.

Only a few counts were recorded for this clonotype. The chain joins TRBV29-1 to TRBJ2-1; no clear D gene. Per germline, CDR1 SQVTM and CDR2 ANQGSEA. CDR3 length: 15 amino acids. V lost 3 bases and J 2 bases, leaving 14 bases between the germline ends. The CDR3 nucleotides are TGCAGCGTTGATCCCGATGCTAGGACCTACAATGAGCAGTTCTTC. Its protein is CSVDPDARTYNEQFF.

The chain carries TRBV12-3 or TRBV12-4 and TRBJ2-1; TRBD2 is a possible D gene (5 bases). V lost 4 bases, J lost 8 bases, and 6 bases lay in between. CDR3 size: 11 residues. DNA of the CDR3: TGTGCCAGCAGTTGGGGAGATGAGCAGTTCTTC. It codes for CASSWGDEQFF.

This clonotype was seen only a few times. The chain uses TRBV27 and TRBJ1-1, with TRBD1 matching 7 bases. J was trimmed by 7 bases and V by 5 bases; bases with no gene match: 16. The CDR3 totals 16 residues. Looked up from germline, CDR1 is MNHEY and CDR2 is SMNVEV (reference sequence). CDR3 sequence: CASSPYSNRGQIEAFF. The DNA for the CDR3 is TGTGCCAGCAGTCCTTATTCCAACAGGGGCCAAATTGAAGCTTTCTTT.